This T cell receptor beta chain was retrieved from a study of shared clonotypes between healthy human individuals. Study-wide results and caveats: Investigators expected sequencing depth to affect clonotype sharing among donors. Owing to a small donor count, the genetic and exposure-history diversity represented was limited.

CDR1 is SNHLY, CDR2 FYNNEI, per germline. CDR3 length equals 14 residues. J lost 5 bases, V lost 10 bases, and 9 bases had no gene match. Concerning this clone: Its antigen is currently unknown.

Template for every sorted-subset replicate PCR totaled about 200 ng DNA, 25,000 to 35,000 T cell genomes. Original analysis: ImmunoSEQ supplied junction-only sequences lacking quality scores, so filtering was different. The method was immunoSEQ multiplex PCR; TCRdb's version includes in-frame clones alone and lacks a portion of them. V and J calls plus clone size are reproduced from that table; the DNA served to infer D and trimming. This sample has over 2 million clones; 92% occur once, and the top ten carry roughly 0.34%. The rearrangement links TRBV2 to TRBJ2-1; the match to TRBD2 covers 9 bases. Sequenced material: naive CD4+ T cells from PBMCs. As for subset: CD45RA+ positively selected. The clonotype originates from a young man in good health. Some clones in this sample may be carry-over from other donors' samples. The CDR3 bases are TGTGCCATCAAGACGCGGGAGGGAAACAATGAGCAGTTCTTC. It translates to CAIKTREGNNEQFF.